The source of this T cell receptor (beta chain) is a study of blood T cell repertoires in COVID-19 (dated by TCRdb to 2019 to 2021). About the full investigation: Samples covering the acute and convalescent phases of COVID-19 were provided by collaborators in the United States, Italy and Spain. The repertoires were released in a freely available public database intended as a resource for research on the immune response to SARS-CoV-2. The prospective study material was composed of cDNA or gDNA derived from T cells, B-cell-depleted T cells, or PBMCs. Samples were obtained from the ongoing ImmuneRACE study (first 160 participants) and from about 1,300 subjects provided by 6 global collaborators. Sample metadata almost always included a de-identified subject ID, COVID-19 status, age in years and sex. Where available, HLA class I and class II types were obtained from metadata supplied by the sample provider rather than from assay-based typing. The dataset comprised deeply sampled blood TCRbeta repertoires from subjects exposed to, actively infected with, or recovered from COVID-19. On the study overall, not on this receptor specifically: How much clinical and demographic metadata was included differed by source and by participant, and the metadata was provided uncurated.

Collaborating institutions collected whole blood in K2EDTA tubes following their own protocols. For TCRbeta analysis, collaborators shipped samples as frozen whole blood, isolated PBMCs, or DNA extracted from either of those sample types. Turning to this clone: Its antigen remains unidentified. No base-level quality is on record; no much larger clone is a single base apart.

The immunoSEQ Assay, a bias-controlled multiplex PCR, was used to amplify TCRbeta CDR3 regions from genomic DNA. The authors' analysis ran thus. The number of nucleated cells in each sample was estimated from the amplification of reference gene primers within the assay. To quantify the absolute abundance of each unique TCRbeta CDR3 rearrangement, sequence reads were collapsed and filtered. Productive Simpson clonality was computed per sample as the square root of Simpson's diversity index over productive rearrangements. The clones in this table, taken by TCRdb from immuneACCESS, are in-frame only. Not every clone is retained; where verified, under half of the shortfall comes from an unresolved V gene, and the cause of the rest is unknown. D and trimming were read from the DNA, whereas the V and J calls and clone size are those reported in that table. This sample holds about 120,000 clones; roughly four fifths were observed only once. The leading ten clones occupy 12% of the sample.

Including the terminal cysteine and phenylalanine, the CDR3 comprises 18 residues. The retained sequence is limited to the CDR3, 54 bases, with the frame set at the first base. At the junction V is shortened by 6 bases and J by 0 bases; bases outside the gene matches: 8. The germline V gene (reference sequence) specifies MNHEY as CDR1 and SMNVEV as CDR2. What was sequenced was peripheral blood. The sequence came from a human donor in a cohort sampled during active COVID-19. Recombination connected TRBV27 to TRBJ2-3; 14 of the junction bases match TRBD2. The base sequence is TGTGCCAGCAGCCTTTTGACTAGCGGGGGGGTTAGCACAGATACGCAGTATTTT. Its translation reads: CASSLLTSGGVSTDTQYF.